The 24 T cell receptor beta chains given below trace back to one sample, sequenced in a study of T cells after yellow fever vaccination. Via MiXCR, TCRdb re-called the 5' RACE reads, giving one row per CDR3 protein. The sample holds around 330,000 distinct CDR3 sequences; less than 4.5% are singletons and the top ten take less than 25%. The input for sequencing was PBMCs, taken on the day of the yellow fever booster vaccination. The receptors originated from a man between 18 and 35 years old who received the YFV17D yellow fever vaccine.

This clonotype was observed a handful of times. The CDR3 here is CSARAGAAYGYTF. In DNA, the CDR3 is TGCAGTGCTAGAGCGGGGGCTGCCTATGGCTACACCTTC. The rearrangement uses TRBV20-1 and TRBJ1-2; D might be TRBD1 (6 bases). Germline V gives CDR1 DFQATT, CDR2 SNEGSKA (reference sequence). The CDR3 contains 13 residues. Trimming took off 1 base at V and 4 bases at J, with 10 bases between the two ends.

This clonotype was seen more than once but under ten times. The germline gene is not matched at one end of the junction; a read error may be the cause. The rearrangement links TRBV5-1 to TRBJ2-7; a possible D gene is TRBD1 (6 bases). Germline CDR1 reads SGHRS; CDR2 reads YFSETQ. The CDR3 sequence is 14 residues long. The CDR3 DNA is TGCGCCAGCAGGTTGGAACAGGGTTCCGGCGAGCAGTACTTC. It specifies CASRLEQGSGEQYF. Full variable domain (remainder filled in from reference TRBV5-1 and TRBJ2-7): KAGVTQTPRYLIKTRGQQVTLSCSPISGHRSVSWYQQTPGQGLQFLFEYFSETQRNKGNFPGRFSGRQFSNSRSEMNVSTLELGDSALYLCASRLEQGSGEQYFGPGTRLTVT.

Ten or more counts support this clonotype. J is TRBJ2-1 and V is TRBV5-1; 7 bases are shared with TRBD2. Per germline, CDR1 SGHRS and CDR2 YFSETQ. The V segment lost 4 bases and the J segment 2 bases; nucleotides outside the gene matches: 3. This CDR3 spans 14 amino acids. CDR3 protein: CASSPGTTYNEQFF. The CDR3 coding sequence is TGCGCCAGCAGCCCCGGGACTACCTACAATGAGCAGTTCTTC.

The J gene is TRBJ2-2, the V gene TRBV5-1; D not certain. V was cut by 7 bases and J by 6 bases, with 10 bases left in between. From germline, CDR1 is SGHRS and CDR2 YFSETQ. The CDR3 spans 12 residues. DNA for the CDR3: TGCGCCAGCGGAACACGATCCGGGGAGCTGTTTTTT. The encoded protein is CASGTRSGELFF.

This clonotype occurred many times. The gene calls are TRBV5-1 and TRBJ2-3; a possible D gene is TRBD2 (7 bases). CDR1 SGHRS and CDR2 YFSETQ come from the germline V gene. The V end lost 4 bases, the J end lost 4 bases, and 16 bases lay between the germline ends. The CDR3 totals 15 residues. The CDR3 loop reads CASSLWVGGPDTQYF. In DNA form, the CDR3 reads TGCGCCAGCAGCCTGTGGGTGGGGGGGCCAGATACGCAGTATTTT.

This sequence joins TRBV5-1 and TRBJ2-7; the D call may be TRBD1 or TRBD2 (5 bases each). The CDR3 sequence is 15 residues long. CDR1 and CDR2 (germline): SGHRS, YFSETQ. Trimming stripped 2 bases from V and 5 bases from J, with 17 bases between. The CDR3 here is CASSLGTGFMNEQYV. CDR3 nucleotides: TGCGCCAGCAGCTTAGGGACCGGGTTTATGAACGAGCAGTACGTC.

In its sample, this clonotype was seen many times. The chain carries TRBV7-2 and TRBJ2-3; 12 nucleotides line up with TRBD2. CDR1 and CDR2 from the germline V gene are SGHTA and FQGNSA. CDR3 length: 16 residues. Germline trimming cut 4 bases from V and 4 bases from J; bases unmatched to any gene: 6. CDR3 nucleotides: TGTGCCAGCAGCTCTCCTAGCGGGGGGGCACCAGATACGCAGTATTTT. Translated, it gives CASSSPSGGAPDTQYF.

This clonotype was recorded many times. The CDR3 DNA reads as TGTGCCAGCAGCCAAGACAAAGGAAGAGAGACCCAGTACTTC. It translates to CASSQDKGRETQYF. The rearrangement uses TRBV4-2 and TRBJ2-5; D not resolved. The CDR3 runs to 14 residues. Germline V lookup: CDR1 LGHNA, CDR2 YNFKEQ. V dropped 0 bases and J dropped 4 bases, with 9 bases sitting between them.

This clonotype has more than one count but fewer than ten. The chain carries TRBV29-1 and TRBJ1-2, with D tentatively TRBD1 (6 bases). Germline V gene sequence: CDR1 SQVTM, CDR2 ANQGSEA. V lost 7 bases, J lost 6 bases, and 18 bases lay in between. This CDR3 has 13 amino acids. CDR3 residues: CSAAGGASNGYTF. CDR3 bases: TGCAGCGCTGCGGGGGGCGCGTCTAATGGCTACACCTTC. Variable domain in full (rest from reference TRBV29-1 and TRBJ1-2): SAVISQKPSRDICQRGTSLTIQCQVDSQVTMMFWYRQQPGQSLTLIATANQGSEATYESGFVIDKFPISRPNLTFSTLTVSNMSPEDSSIYLCSAAGGASNGYTFGSGTRLTVV.

This clonotype was counted ten times or more. The CDR3 loop reads CASSFLDRPQETQYF. The CDR3 bases are TGTGCCAGCAGCTTCCTCGACAGACCCCAAGAGACCCAGTACTTC. The chain combines TRBV7-9 with TRBJ2-5, with D maybe TRBD1 (5 bases). CDR1 and CDR2 from the germline V gene are SEHNR and FQNEAQ (reference sequence). The CDR3 spans 15 residues. V lost 3 bases, J lost 1 base, and 12 bases lay in between.

This clonotype was seen repeatedly, ten times or more. The rearrangement links TRBV4-1 to TRBJ1-5; 7 nucleotides line up with TRBD1. Losses at the gene ends were 4 bases for V and 4 bases for J; bases not matched to a gene: 4. CDR1 is MGHRA and CDR2 is YSYEKL in the germline V gene. CDR3 length equals 14 residues. CDR3 DNA: TGCGCCAGCAGCCTAGACAGGGTAAATCAGCCCCAGCATTTT. Its translation is CASSLDRVNQPQHF.

V usage is TRBV20-1 and J usage is TRBJ2-1; 10 bases agree with TRBD2. Germline V lookup: CDR1 DFQATT, CDR2 SNEGSKA (reference sequence). With V trimmed by 6 bases and J by 6 bases, 11 bases remained unmatched. The CDR3 has 15 residues. Written as DNA, the CDR3 is TGCAGTGCAAGCTCTAGCGGGGGTAACACCAATGAGCAGTTCTTC. It codes for CSASSSGGNTNEQFF.

This clonotype was picked up many times. This chain uses TRBV12-3 or TRBV12-4 with TRBJ2-1, with 9 bases lining up with TRBD2. The CDR3 contains 14 residues. V lost 3 bases to trimming and J lost 9 bases; unmatched junction nucleotides: 6. The CDR3 bases are TGTGCCAGCAGTTTGAGGCTAGCGGGGAGTGAGCAGTTCTTC. Protein: CASSLRLAGSEQFF.

The CDR3 nucleotides read TGTGCCAGCAGCCCAAGGACAGGGCCCGCGATCTACGAGCAGTACTTC. Its translation is CASSPRTGPAIYEQYF. V gene TRBV7-9 combines with J gene TRBJ2-7; the match to TRBD1 covers 8 bases. CDR3 length: 16 residues. V was clipped by 5 bases and J by 3 bases; unmatched bases: 12. Germline V CDR1 and CDR2: SEHNR, FQNEAQ (reference sequence). Drawing the rest from reference TRBV7-9 and TRBJ2-7, the complete variable domain is DTGVSQNPRHKITKRGQNVTFRCDPISEHNRLYWYRQTLGQGPEFLTYFQNEAQLEKSRLLSDRFSAERPKGSFSTLEIQRTEQGDSAMYLCASSPRTGPAIYEQYFGPGTRLTVT.

This clonotype came up many times. This chain joins TRBV7-9 and TRBJ2-1, with a weak D call TRBD2 (5 bases). Trimming removed 4 bases at V and 4 bases at J, with 8 bases between. The CDR3 spans 13 residues. Germline V gene lookup returns CDR1 SEHNR and CDR2 FQNEAQ (reference sequence). The CDR3 DNA reads TGTGCCAGCAGCTGGGGAGAGTACAATGAGCAGTTCTTC. Amino acid sequence: CASSWGEYNEQFF.

This clonotype has just a few counts. Relative to the germline gene, one junction end is altered; a read error may explain this. The chain recombines TRBV7-8 with TRBJ1-5; D unresolved. Per germline, CDR1 SGHVS and CDR2 FQNEAQ. The CDR3 has 12 amino acids. The CDR3 loop is CDSSGNEQPQHF. DNA for the CDR3: TGTGACAGCAGTGGGAATGAGCAGCCCCAGCATTTT. Drawing the rest from reference TRBV7-8 and TRBJ1-5, the complete variable domain is GAGVSQSPRYKVAKRGQDVALRCDPISGHVSLFWYQQALGQGPEFLTYFQNEAQLDKSGLPSDRFFAERPEGSVSTLKIQRTQQEDSAVYLCDSSGNEQPQHFGDGTRLSIL.

This clonotype was seen a handful of times. The chain is built from TRBV7-9 and TRBJ1-3; 9 bases are a match to TRBD1. The CDR3 extends over 15 amino acids. Losses at the gene ends were 6 bases for V and 4 bases for J; bases not matched to a gene: 7. Germline CDR1 and CDR2: SEHNR and FQNEAQ (reference sequence). CDR3 loop: CASSPTGGAGNTIYF. CDR3 DNA: TGTGCCAGCAGTCCTACAGGGGGCGCGGGAAACACCATATATTTT.

This clonotype was seen at least ten times. This rearrangement joins TRBV28 to TRBJ2-6; D possibly corresponds to TRBD2 (6 bases). Germline V lookup: CDR1 MDHEN, CDR2 SYDVKM. This CDR3 region has 18 residues. V shed 6 bases and J shed 0 bases, with 18 bases lying between them. The CDR3 nucleotides are TGTGCCAGCAGGCTCTACTCGGGACTCAGCTCTGGGGCCAACGTCCTGACTTTC. This sequence encodes CASRLYSGLSSGANVLTF. Using reference TRBV28 and TRBJ2-6 for the parts outside the CDR3, the full variable domain is DVKVTQSSRYLVKRTGEKVFLECVQDMDHENMFWYRQDPGLGLRLIYFSYDVKMKEKGDIPEGYSVSREKKERFSLILESASTNQTSMYLCASRLYSGLSSGANVLTFGAGSRLTVL.

This chain joins TRBV24-1 and TRBJ1-1; D gene unclear. The V gene lost 3 bases and the J gene lost 10 bases, with 17 bases spanning the gap. The CDR3 is 14 amino acids. Per germline, CDR1 KGHDR and CDR2 SFDVKD. CDR3 coding DNA: TGTGCCACCAGTGATCTAACACGGGATTACGGAGCTTTCTTT. Translated, it gives CATSDLTRDYGAFF.

This clonotype was recorded many times. CDR3 in DNA: TGTGCCAGCTCATCCGGACAGAACGAGCAGTACTTC. Residues: CASSSGQNEQYF. The chain links TRBV18 to TRBJ2-7, with TRBD1 as a possible D gene (6 bases). V was shortened by 5 bases and J by 5 bases, with 10 bases between the two germline ends. Looked up from germline, CDR1 is KGHSH and CDR2 is LQKENI. The CDR3 spans 12 residues.

In this sample, this clonotype turned up many times. V is TRBV9 and J is TRBJ2-1; the D is unclear. Germline CDR1 reads SGDLS; CDR2 reads YYNGEE. V was shortened by 4 bases and J by 7 bases, with 21 bases between the two germline ends. CDR3 length: 16 residues. The CDR3 sequence is CASSSRADGKRNEQFF. CDR3 in DNA: TGTGCCAGCAGCAGTAGGGCGGACGGAAAGCGTAATGAGCAGTTCTTC.

The chain uses TRBV6-6 and TRBJ1-1, with D tentatively TRBD1 (6 bases). This CDR3 comprises 14 residues. Germline-derived CDR1 and CDR2 are MNHNY and SVGAGI (reference sequence). Trimming pared 0 bases from V and 7 bases from J, leaving 12 bases between. The DNA for the CDR3 is TGTGCCAGCAGTTACTCCGGGGGCGAGGGTGAAGCTTTCTTT. The encoded protein is CASSYSGGEGEAFF.

The chain has TRBV10-3 and TRBJ1-1; D possibly corresponds to TRBD1 (6 bases). Between the trimmed V and J ends, which lost 4 bases and 2 bases, there was a span of 8 bases. Germline V gene lookup returns CDR1 ENHRY and CDR2 SYGVKD. This CDR3 comprises 13 residues. CDR3 in amino acids: CAISADSNTEAFF. CDR3 nucleotides: TGTGCCATCAGTGCGGACAGCAACACTGAAGCTTTCTTT.

This clonotype came up many times. This sequence joins TRBV7-2 and TRBJ1-1; 7 nucleotides match TRBD1. This CDR3 contains 14 residues. Germline assignment: CDR1 SGHTA and CDR2 FQGNSA. Trimming removed 5 bases from V and 8 bases from J; junction bases left unmatched: 11. Written as DNA, the CDR3 is TGTGCCAGCAGCCCGTATACAGGGGACGAGGAAGCTTTCTTT. Its protein is CASSPYTGDEEAFF. The whole variable domain, filled in from reference TRBV7-2 and TRBJ1-1, reads GAGVSQSPSNKVTEKGKDVELRCDPISGHTALYWYRQSLGQGLEFLIYFQGNSAPDKSGLPSDRFSAERTGGSVSTLTIQRTQQEDSAVYLCASSPYTGDEEAFFGQGTRLTVV.